The 18 T cell receptor beta chains below were found in one sample sequenced in a study of blood T cell repertoires in COVID-19. The data were produced by immunoSEQ multiplex PCR, yet TCRdb's version contains in-frame clones alone and is incomplete. The table shows around 180,000 clones, with roughly 90% occurring only once. The sample was peripheral blood. These receptors originate from a man aged 55 to 69 with acute or convalescent COVID-19.

The chain uses TRBV19 and TRBJ2-1, with unresolved D. From germline, CDR1 is LNHDA and CDR2 SQIVND (reference sequence). The V gene lost 7 bases and the J gene lost 0 bases, with 10 bases spanning the gap. The CDR3 runs 14 residues. The CDR3 DNA reads TGTGCCAGTAATAGCCCGAGCTCCTACAATGAGCAGTTCTTC. Encoded protein: CASNSPSSYNEQFF.

V and J are TRBV9 and TRBJ1-4; unclear D gene. Trimming took 3 bases from V and 0 from J, leaving 9 bases between them. Germline CDR1 and CDR2: SGDLS and YYNGEE. The CDR3 sequence is 15 residues long. The CDR3 DNA reads as TGTGCCAGCAGCGATGGAGGTACAACTAATGAAAAACTGTTTTTT. Protein sequence: CASSDGGTTNEKLFF.

The chain couples TRBV29-1 to TRBJ1-2, with D hard to call. This CDR3 contains 14 residues. V was cut by 4 bases and J by 3 bases, with 15 bases left in between. In germline, CDR1 is SQVTM, CDR2 ANQGSEA. CDR3 protein: CSVVWVRGDYGYTF. The DNA of the CDR3 is TGCAGCGTTGTCTGGGTCCGAGGAGACTATGGCTACACCTTC.

Only one count was recorded for this clone. J is TRBJ1-6 and V is TRBV11-2, with TRBD1 matching over 7 bases. The CDR3 runs to 16 residues. From germline, CDR1 is SGHAT and CDR2 FQNNGV. V gave up 4 bases and J gave up 5 bases; unmatched junction bases: 8. The CDR3 nucleotides read TGTGCCAGCAGCTACAGGACAGGCACCAATAATTCACCCCTCCACTTT. It translates to CASSYRTGTNNSPLHF.

The chain employs TRBV5-1 and TRBJ2-3; D is ambiguous. Trimming took off 0 bases at V and 6 bases at J, with 14 bases between the two ends. The germline V gene has CDR1 SGHRS and CDR2 YFSETQ. CDR3 length: 15 amino acids. The CDR3 DNA follows: TGCGCCAGCAGCTTGGTTAGCCAGACGAGGGATACGCAGTATTTT. Translation: CASSLVSQTRDTQYF.

This chain connects TRBV7-2 to TRBJ1-5, with 8 positions matching TRBD1. CDR1 and CDR2 (germline): SGHTA, FQGNSA. Trimming took 2 bases from V and 6 from J; bases not matched to a gene: 3. The CDR3 is 14 amino acids. The CDR3 sequence is CASSLSDRGQPQHF. CDR3 coding DNA: TGTGCCAGCAGCTTATCAGACAGGGGTCAGCCCCAGCATTTT.

The V call is TRBV30, the J call TRBJ2-7; 12 bases align to TRBD1. Per the germline V gene, CDR1 is GTSNPN and CDR2 is SVGIG (reference sequence). CDR3 length: 12 residues. The ends lost 7 bases at V and 5 bases at J; junction bases unmatched: 3. CDR3 amino acids: CASGTGGHEQYF. In DNA, the CDR3 is TGTGCCTCCGGGACAGGGGGCCACGAGCAGTACTTC.

The chain joins TRBV6-5 to TRBJ2-7; D perhaps matches TRBD1 (5 bases). This CDR3 region has 15 residues. Germline lookup yields CDR1 MNHEY and CDR2 SVGAGI. The V gene lost 7 bases and the J gene lost 3 bases, with 19 bases spanning the gap. The CDR3 sequence: CASKITTGRDYEQYF. The DNA for the CDR3 is TGTGCCAGCAAGATTACAACGGGCAGGGACTACGAGCAGTACTTC.

This chain joins TRBV6-7 and TRBJ2-1; 12 positions agree with TRBD1. TRBV6-7 is reported as an ORF; its role is uncertain. The CDR3 length is 20 residues. V was pared by 6 bases and J by 8 bases, with 23 bases of the junction left unmatched. The CDR3 is CASRGGQGAVYVMGNDEQFF. In DNA form, the CDR3 reads TGTGCCAGCAGAGGGGGACAGGGGGCGGTATATGTTATGGGGAACGATGAGCAGTTCTTC.

The rearrangement joins TRBV24-1 to TRBJ2-3; possible D gene TRBD2, 5 bases. CDR3 size: 16 residues. Germline assignment: CDR1 KGHDR and CDR2 SFDVKD. With 4 bases removed from V and 0 bases from J, the gap between germline ends came to 13 bases. Here the CDR3 reads CATSEIKGGSTDTQYF. The CDR3 coding sequence is TGTGCCACCAGTGAGATTAAAGGAGGTAGCACAGATACGCAGTATTTT.

The V call is TRBV4-1, the J call TRBJ2-5; TRBD2 agrees at 14 bases. Losses at the gene ends were 3 bases for V and 1 base for J; bases not matched to a gene: 1. Germline V CDR1 and CDR2: MGHRA, YSYEKL. The CDR3 runs 16 residues. This chain's CDR3 is CASSQGTSGGQETQYF. The CDR3 bases are TGCGCCAGCAGCCAGGGGACTAGCGGGGGCCAAGAGACCCAGTACTTC.

V usage is TRBV19 and J usage is TRBJ1-3; the D gene is possibly TRBD1 (5 bases). Per the germline V gene, CDR1 is LNHDA and CDR2 is SQIVND (reference sequence). V lost 5 bases and J 0 bases, leaving 14 bases between the germline ends. The CDR3 loop spans 16 amino acids. CDR3 sequence reads: CASSPGRQSSGNTIYF. The CDR3 nucleotides are TGTGCCAGTAGTCCGGGCCGACAGAGCTCTGGAAACACCATATATTTT.

This clone was seen only once. The V and J genes are TRBV2 and TRBJ1-1; a weak D match, TRBD1 (5 bases). This CDR3 has 15 residues. Germline values: CDR1 SNHLY, CDR2 FYNNEI. V gave up 6 bases and J gave up 1 base, with 15 bases separating them. The CDR3: CASSLKRQTNTEAFF. DNA for the CDR3: TGTGCCAGCAGCCTAAAACGACAGACGAACACTGAAGCTTTCTTT.

V and J are TRBV6-1 and TRBJ1-1; possibly TRBD1 for D (6 bases). V was shortened by 3 bases and J by 3 bases, with 14 bases between the two germline ends. The germline gives CDR1 MNHNS, CDR2 SASEGT. This CDR3 is built from 15 residues. The CDR3 reads CASSDLGGRDTEAFF. The CDR3 DNA is TGTGCCAGCAGTGATTTGGGGGGGCGAGACACTGAAGCTTTCTTT.

The V call is TRBV5-1, the J call TRBJ2-5; 14 positions match TRBD2. The CDR3 has 15 residues. V was clipped by 4 bases and J by 4 bases; unmatched bases: 3. CDR1 is SGHRS, CDR2 YFSETQ, per germline. The CDR3 sequence is CASSPGLAGVETQYF. CDR3 DNA sequence: TGCGCCAGCAGCCCGGGACTAGCGGGAGTAGAGACCCAGTACTTC.

The V call is TRBV25-1, the J call TRBJ2-5, with D hard to call. CDR1 and CDR2 (germline): MGHDK, SYGVNS. This CDR3 spans 13 amino acids. V lost 2 bases and J lost 5, with 9 bases in between. The CDR3 coding sequence is TGTGCCAGCAGTGAACCGAGTTGGGAGACCCAGTACTTC. Translation gives CASSEPSWETQYF. Full variable domain (outside the CDR3, taken from reference TRBV25-1 and TRBJ2-5): EADIYQTPRYLVIGTGKKITLECSQTMGHDKMYWYQQDPGMELHLIHYSYGVNSTEKGDLSSESTVSRIRTEHFPLTLESARPSHTSQYLCASSEPSWETQYFGPGTRLLVL.

The chain is built from TRBV29-1 and TRBJ1-5; TRBD1 is a possible D gene (6 bases). The CDR3 sequence is 14 residues long. Trimming removed 4 bases from V and 7 bases from J, with 17 bases in between. Germline V gene data show CDR1 as SQVTM and CDR2 as ANQGSEA. CDR3: CSVGDTLGNQPQHF. The CDR3 DNA reads as TGCAGCGTTGGGGACACTCTGGGGAACCAGCCCCAGCATTTT.

The chain has TRBV25-1 and TRBJ1-1; TRBD1 aligns across 7 bases. Germline CDR1 is MGHDK and CDR2 is SYGVNS. The CDR3 is 13 residues long. Germline trimming cut 3 bases from V and 6 bases from J; bases unmatched to any gene: 4. For the CDR3, the DNA is TGTGCCAGCAGTGACCATGGACAGGCTGAAGCTTTCTTT. The encoded protein is CASSDHGQAEAFF.